The following is a T cell receptor beta chain sequence with its context. V lost 3 bases, J lost 4 bases, and 7 bases stayed unmatched. The length of the CDR3 is 15 residues. CDR1 SGHDT and CDR2 YYEEEE come from the germline V gene. The sample comes from a study of blood T cell repertoires in COVID-19. For the study at large: Samples came from the United States, Italy and Spain, spanning acute and convalescent COVID-19. PBMCs, B-cell-depleted T cells, or T cells provided the cDNA or gDNA that made up the material.

In the original processing: Reference gene primer amplification in the assay estimated nucleated cell counts. TCRdb keeps only in-frame clones here, not all; method: immunoSEQ multiplex PCR. V and J calls and clone size are given by that table; D and trimming were obtained from the DNA. Of approximately 89,000 clones listed, 85% to 95% are singletons. The rearrangement links TRBV5-6 to TRBJ1-5, with 7 bases that match TRBD1. Sequences were obtained from peripheral blood. This TCR was recovered from a woman aged 55-70 years with active COVID-19. In nucleotides, the CDR3 is TGTGCCAGCAGCTATTGGGACAGCTGGAATCAGCCCCAGCATTTT. Its protein is CASSYWDSWNQPQHF.